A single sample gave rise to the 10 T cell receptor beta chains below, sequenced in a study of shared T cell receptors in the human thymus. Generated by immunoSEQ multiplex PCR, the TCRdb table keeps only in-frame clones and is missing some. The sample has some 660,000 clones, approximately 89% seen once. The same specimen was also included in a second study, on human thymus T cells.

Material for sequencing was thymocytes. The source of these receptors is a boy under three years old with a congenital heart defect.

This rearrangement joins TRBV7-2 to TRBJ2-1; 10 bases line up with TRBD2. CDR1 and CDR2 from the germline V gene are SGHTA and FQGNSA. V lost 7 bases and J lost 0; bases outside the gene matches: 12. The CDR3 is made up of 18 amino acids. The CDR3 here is CASNLEPSGSSSYNEQFF. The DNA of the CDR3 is TGTGCCAGCAATTTAGAGCCTAGCGGGAGTAGCTCCTACAATGAGCAGTTCTTC.

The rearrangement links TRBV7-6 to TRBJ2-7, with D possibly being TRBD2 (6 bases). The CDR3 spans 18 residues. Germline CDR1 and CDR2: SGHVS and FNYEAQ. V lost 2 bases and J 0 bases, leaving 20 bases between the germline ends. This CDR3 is CASSLTPGGTHSSYEQYF. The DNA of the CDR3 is TGTGCCAGCAGCTTAACACCCGGCGGGACGCACAGCTCCTACGAGCAGTACTTC.

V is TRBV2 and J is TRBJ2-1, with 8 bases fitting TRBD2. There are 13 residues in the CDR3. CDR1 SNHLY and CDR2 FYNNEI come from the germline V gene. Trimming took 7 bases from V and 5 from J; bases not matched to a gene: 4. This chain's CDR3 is CASKWRGDNEQFF. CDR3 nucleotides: TGTGCCAGCAAATGGCGGGGGGACAATGAGCAGTTCTTC.

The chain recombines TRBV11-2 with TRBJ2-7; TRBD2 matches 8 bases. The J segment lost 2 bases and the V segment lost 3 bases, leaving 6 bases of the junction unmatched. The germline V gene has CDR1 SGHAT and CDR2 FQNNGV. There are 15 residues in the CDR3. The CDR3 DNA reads TGTGCCAGCAGCTTGGGTAGCGGGGTTCCCTACGAGCAGTACTTC. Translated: CASSLGSGVPYEQYF.

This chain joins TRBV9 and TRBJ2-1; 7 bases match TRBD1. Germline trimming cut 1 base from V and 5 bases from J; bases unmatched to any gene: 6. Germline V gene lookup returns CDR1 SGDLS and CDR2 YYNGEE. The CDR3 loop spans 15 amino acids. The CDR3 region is CASSVYTGAHNEQFF. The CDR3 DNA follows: TGTGCCAGCAGCGTATACACAGGGGCCCACAATGAGCAGTTCTTC.

The CDR3 DNA reads TGCGCCAGCAGCCAAGATCCTCCGACTAGCGGGGCTGCCTCGCAGTACTTC. It codes for CASSQDPPTSGAASQYF. The chain combines TRBV4-1 with TRBJ2-7; 11 nucleotides line up with TRBD2. V lost 0 bases and J lost 9; bases outside the gene matches: 13. Germline CDR1 reads MGHRA; CDR2 reads YSYEKL. CDR3 size: 17 residues.

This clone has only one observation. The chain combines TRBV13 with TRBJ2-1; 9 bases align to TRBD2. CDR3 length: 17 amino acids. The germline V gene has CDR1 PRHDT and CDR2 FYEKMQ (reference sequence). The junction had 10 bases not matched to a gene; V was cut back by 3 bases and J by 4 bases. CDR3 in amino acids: CASSLGILAGSYNEQFF. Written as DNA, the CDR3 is TGTGCCAGCAGCTTGGGAATTCTAGCGGGGTCATACAATGAGCAGTTCTTC. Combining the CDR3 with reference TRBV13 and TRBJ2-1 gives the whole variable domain AAGVIQSPRHLIKEKRETATLKCYPIPRHDTVYWYQQGPGQDPQFLISFYEKMQSDKGSIPDRFSAQQFSDYHSELNMSSLELGDSALYFCASSLGILAGSYNEQFFGPGTRLTVL.

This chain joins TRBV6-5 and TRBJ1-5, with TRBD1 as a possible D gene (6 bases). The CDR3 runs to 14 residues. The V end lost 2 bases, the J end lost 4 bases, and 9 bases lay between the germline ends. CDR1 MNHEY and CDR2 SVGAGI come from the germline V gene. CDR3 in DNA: TGTGCCAGCAGTTACCGGGACAAAAATCAGCCCCAGCATTTT. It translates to CASSYRDKNQPQHF.

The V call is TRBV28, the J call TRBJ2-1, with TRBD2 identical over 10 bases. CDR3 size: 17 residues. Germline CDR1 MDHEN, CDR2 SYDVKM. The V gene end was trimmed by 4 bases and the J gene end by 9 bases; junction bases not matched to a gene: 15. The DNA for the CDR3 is TGTGCCAGCAGTTCCCCCTGTGGAGCGGGAGGGGAACTTGAGCAGTTCTTC. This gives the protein CASSSPCGAGGELEQFF.

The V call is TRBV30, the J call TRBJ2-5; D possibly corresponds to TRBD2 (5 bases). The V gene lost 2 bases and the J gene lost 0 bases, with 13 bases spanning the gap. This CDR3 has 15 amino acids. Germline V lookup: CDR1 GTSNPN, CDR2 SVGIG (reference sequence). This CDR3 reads CAWSSADLYQETQYF. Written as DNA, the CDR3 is TGTGCCTGGAGTTCAGCGGACCTGTACCAAGAGACCCAGTACTTC.